Listed below are T cell receptor beta chains from one sample, sequenced in a study of T cell responses to AZD1222 COVID-19 vaccine. The table came from immunoSEQ multiplex PCR; TCRdb's copy has only in-frame clones and leaves some out. The table records more than 85,000 clones, about 89% of them present only once. Source: peripheral blood, taken on day 0 of AZD1222 vaccination. The source of these receptors is an adult in good health. Each CDR3 is given with its conserved first and last residue. A D gene is named only where the DNA matches it firmly. For some rows the clone size is stated as once, few or many, or as a class when expanded; others skip it.

TRBJ2-7	TRBV5-1	.	13	.	TGCGCCAGCAGCTCCGGCCACGGCTACGAGCAGTACTTC	CASSSGHGYEQYF
TRBJ1-3	TRBV2	.	16	.	TGTGCCAGCAGTGAAACCTCCGGGGGTACTGGAAACACCATATATTTT	CASSETSGGTGNTIYF
TRBJ2-1	TRBV24-1	TRBD1	16	.	TGTGCCACCAGTGACCGCGGACAGGGTCCGTACAATGAGCAGTTCTTC	CATSDRGQGPYNEQFF
TRBJ2-1	TRBV12-5	.	13	.	TGTGCTAGTGGTTTGGCCCCAGACAATGAGCAGTTCTTC	CASGLAPDNEQFF
TRBJ1-2	TRBV24-1	TRBD1	14	.	TGTGCCACCAGGGGGACAGGGGGAAACTATGGCTACACCTTC	CATRGTGGNYGYTF
TRBJ1-1	TRBV5-1	.	17	once	TGCGCCAGCAGCTGGCCCCTCGGGACTGTGCGGGATACTGAAGCTTTCTTT	CASSWPLGTVRDTEAFF
TRBJ2-3	TRBV27	TRBD2	14	.	TGTGCCAGCGCCAGCGGGGGGACAGAAGGTACGCAGTATTTT	CASASGGTEGTQYF
TRBJ2-7	TRBV27	TRBD1	15	.	TGTGCCAGCAGTTTAAGTGCAGGGGGTTCCCACGAGCAGTACTTC	CASSLSAGGSHEQYF
TRBJ1-2	TRBV6-5	.	12	.	TGTGCCAGCAGGCAGTTACGCTACGGCTACACCTTC	CASRQLRYGYTF
TRBJ1-1	TRBV5-1	.	16	.	TGCGCCAGCAGCTTGGTGGGCCCCGGCATGAACACTGAAGCTTTCTTT	CASSLVGPGMNTEAFF
TRBJ2-2	TRBV10-3	.	15	once	TGTGCCATCAGTTTGGGACGGAGCAACACCGGGGAGCTGTTTTTT	CAISLGRSNTGELFF
TRBJ1-4	TRBV7-3	.	11	.	TGTGCCGGGGCATATCGGGAAAAACTGTTTTTT	CAGAYREKLFF
TRBJ2-1	TRBV3-1/TRBV3-2	.	13	.	TGTGCCAGCAGCCAACCCCCGTACAATGAGCAGTTCTTC	CASSQPPYNEQFF
TRBJ2-3	TRBV7-9	.	12	.	TGTGCCAGCAGTGAGGGCACAGATACGCAGTATTTT	CASSEGTDTQYF
TRBJ2-3	TRBV5-1	.	15	.	TGCGCCAGCAGCCAGGACCCATCCAACACAGATACGCAGTATTTT	CASSQDPSNTDTQYF
TRBJ1-1	TRBV4-1	.	17	.	TGCGCCAGCAGCCCCAAAAGCGAAGGACACAGGAACACTGAAGCTTTCTTT	CASSPKSEGHRNTEAFF
TRBJ1-5	TRBV6-5	.	14	few	TGTGCCAGCAGTTCCAGGATACTCAATCAGCCCCAGCATTTT	CASSSRILNQPQHF
TRBJ1-5	TRBV4-1	.	15	.	TGCGCCAGCAGCCAAGTCGAGGGCGCCAATCAGCCCCAGCATTTT	CASSQVEGANQPQHF
TRBJ2-7	TRBV19	TRBD1	15	.	TGTGCCAGTAGTGCCAACGCCGGGACAGCTTACGAGCAGTACTTC	CASSANAGTAYEQYF
TRBJ2-7	TRBV4-1	.	14	.	TGCGCCAGCAGCCAAGTTACCAGTAACAACGAGCAGTACTTC	CASSQVTSNNEQYF
TRBJ2-3	TRBV3-1/TRBV3-2	.	14	.	TGTGCCAGCAGCCAAGATTTGGTGACAGATACGCAGTATTTT	CASSQDLVTDTQYF
TRBJ2-7	TRBV27	TRBD2	15	.	TGTGCCAGCAGTTTGACCGGACTAGTAAGGTACGAGCAGTACTTC	CASSLTGLVRYEQYF
TRBJ2-3	TRBV6-5	.	13	.	TGTGCCAGCAGTTACGTGGAAACAGATACGCAGTATTTT	CASSYVETDTQYF
TRBJ2-1	TRBV27	.	16	.	TGTGCCAGCAGTTTATTGGGCCGGAGCTCCTACAATGAGCAGTTCTTC	CASSLLGRSSYNEQFF
TRBJ2-1	TRBV6-5	TRBD2	13	.	TGTGCCAGCAGTTACTCGGCGGGGGGTGAGCAGTTCTTC	CASSYSAGGEQFF
TRBJ1-6	TRBV12-3/TRBV12-4	TRBD1	13	.	TGTGCCAGCAGTCGGAGACAGGGACCACCCCTCCACTTT	CASSRRQGPPLHF
TRBJ1-4	TRBV5-1	TRBD1	15	.	TGCGCCAGCAGCCCTAGACAGGGTTCAGGCGAAAAACTGTTTTTT	CASSPRQGSGEKLFF
TRBJ1-2	TRBV18	TRBD1	13	.	TGTGCCAGCTCCCCCGACAGGGAAGATGGCTACACCTTC	CASSPDREDGYTF
TRBJ2-2	TRBV18	.	17	.	TGTGCCAGCTCACCCCCCTCCTCCGAGTCAATTACCGGGGAGCTGTTTTTT	CASSPPSSESITGELFF
TRBJ2-7	TRBV18	.	14	.	TGTGCCAGCTCACCCATGGACAGCGCTTACGAGCAGTACTTC	CASSPMDSAYEQYF
TRBJ1-5	TRBV5-6	.	13	.	TGTGCCAGCAGCTCCACACCTAATCAGCCCCAGCATTTT	CASSSTPNQPQHF
TRBJ1-2	TRBV7-9	.	14	.	TGTGCCAGCAGCTTAGTAGTAGGGCCGTATGGCTACACCTTC	CASSLVVGPYGYTF
TRBJ2-3	TRBV5-1	TRBD1	15	.	TGCGCCAGCAGCCAAGGGGACAGGCGACAAGATACGCAGTATTTT	CASSQGDRRQDTQYF
TRBJ1-6	TRBV14	.	15	.	TGTGCCAGCAGCCAAATCTCGGGGGGGAATTCACCCCTCCACTTT	CASSQISGGNSPLHF
TRBJ1-5	TRBV28	.	16	.	TGTGCCAGCAGTTCACGGGCCCGGGACAAAAATCAGCCCCAGCATTTT	CASSSRARDKNQPQHF
TRBJ1-4	TRBV6-6	.	16	.	TGTGCCAGCAGGAAGGAGGGGACGACAACTAATGAAAAACTGTTTTTT	CASRKEGTTTNEKLFF
TRBJ2-2	TRBV5-4	.	15	.	TGTGCCAGCAGCTTGGGTAGGGCGGGCACCGGGGAGCTGTTTTTT	CASSLGRAGTGELFF
TRBJ1-1	TRBV6-5	.	13	.	TGTGCCAGCAGAAAAGGGGCAGCTATCGAAGCTTTCTTT	CASRKGAAIEAFF
TRBJ2-7	TRBV6-5	TRBD1	14	.	TGTGCCAGCAGTCCGGGACAGACTTACTACGAGCAGTACTTC	CASSPGQTYYEQYF
TRBJ2-1	TRBV29-1	.	12	.	TGCAGCGTACAGAGCTCCTACAATGAGCAGTTCTTC	CSVQSSYNEQFF
TRBJ2-7	TRBV11-2	TRBD2	15	once	TGTGCCAGCAGCTTGGCGGGGGGGCGGGACTACGAGCAGTACTTC	CASSLAGGRDYEQYF
TRBJ1-2	TRBV27	TRBD1	13	.	TGTGCCAGCAGTCCACAGGGGAGATTGGGCTACACCTTC	CASSPQGRLGYTF
TRBJ2-5	TRBV7-3	.	14	.	TGTGCCAGCAGCTTAAGGGGGAGAGGAGAGACCCAGTACTTC	CASSLRGRGETQYF
TRBJ2-3	TRBV27	.	15	.	TGTGCCAGCAGGAGGGACACACGTAGCACAGATACGCAGTATTTT	CASRRDTRSTDTQYF
TRBJ1-1	TRBV18	.	14	.	TGTGCCAGCTCACCAAACGCGTGGAACACTGAAGCTTTCTTT	CASSPNAWNTEAFF
TRBJ1-2	TRBV23-1	TRBD1	13	.	TGCGCCAGCAGCTCAGACAGGGGGCTAGGCTACACCTTC	CASSSDRGLGYTF